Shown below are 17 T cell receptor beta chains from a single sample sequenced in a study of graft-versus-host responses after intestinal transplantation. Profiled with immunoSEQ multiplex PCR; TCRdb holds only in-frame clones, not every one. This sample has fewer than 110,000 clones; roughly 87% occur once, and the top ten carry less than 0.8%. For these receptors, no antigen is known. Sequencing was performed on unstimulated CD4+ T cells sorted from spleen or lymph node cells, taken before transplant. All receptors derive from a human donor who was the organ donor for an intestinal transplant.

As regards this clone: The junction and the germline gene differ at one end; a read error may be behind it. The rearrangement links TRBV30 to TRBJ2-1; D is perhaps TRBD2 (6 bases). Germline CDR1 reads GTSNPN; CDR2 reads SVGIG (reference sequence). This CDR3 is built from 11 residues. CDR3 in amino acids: CAGSGALERIF. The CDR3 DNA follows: TGTGCCGGGTCGGGAGCGTTGGAGAGAATCTTC.

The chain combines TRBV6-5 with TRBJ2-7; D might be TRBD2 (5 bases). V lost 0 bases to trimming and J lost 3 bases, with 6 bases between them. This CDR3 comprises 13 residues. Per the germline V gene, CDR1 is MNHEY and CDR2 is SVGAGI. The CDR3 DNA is TGTGCCAGCAGTTACTCGAGGGACTACGAGCAGTACTTC. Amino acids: CASSYSRDYEQYF.

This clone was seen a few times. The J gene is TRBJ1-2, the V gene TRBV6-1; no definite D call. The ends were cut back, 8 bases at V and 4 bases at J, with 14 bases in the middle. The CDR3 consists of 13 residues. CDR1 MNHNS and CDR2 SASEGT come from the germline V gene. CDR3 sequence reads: CASRATIIYGYTF. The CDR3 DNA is TGTGCCAGCCGGGCCACCATAATCTATGGCTACACCTTC.

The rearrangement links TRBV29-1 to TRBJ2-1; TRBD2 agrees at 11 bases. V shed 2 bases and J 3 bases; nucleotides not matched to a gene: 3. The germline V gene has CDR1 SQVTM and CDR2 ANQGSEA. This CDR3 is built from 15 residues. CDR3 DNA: TGCAGCGTTGAAAGACTAGCGGGGATCTACAATGAGCAGTTCTTC. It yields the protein CSVERLAGIYNEQFF.

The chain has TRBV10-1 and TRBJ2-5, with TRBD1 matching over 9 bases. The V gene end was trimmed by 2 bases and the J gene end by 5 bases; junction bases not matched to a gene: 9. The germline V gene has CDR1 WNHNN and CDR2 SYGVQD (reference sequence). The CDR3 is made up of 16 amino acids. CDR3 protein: CASSELQGQGSETQYF. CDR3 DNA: TGCGCCAGCAGTGAGCTACAGGGACAGGGCAGCGAGACCCAGTACTTC.

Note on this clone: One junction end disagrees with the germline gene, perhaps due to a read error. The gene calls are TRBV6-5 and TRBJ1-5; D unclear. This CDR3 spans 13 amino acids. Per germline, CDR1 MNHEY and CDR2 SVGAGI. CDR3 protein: CAISTVGNQPQHF. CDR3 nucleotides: TGTGCCATCAGTACAGTGGGCAATCAGCCCCAGCATTTT.

CDR3 loop: CASSVGQLYEQYF. CDR3 in DNA: TGTGCCAGCAGTGTGGGACAGCTCTACGAGCAGTACTTC. This rearrangement joins TRBV6-5 to TRBJ2-7; the match to TRBD1 covers 7 bases. With V trimmed by 5 bases and J by 3 bases, 4 bases remained unmatched. The CDR3 has 13 amino acids. The germline gives CDR1 MNHEY, CDR2 SVGAGI.

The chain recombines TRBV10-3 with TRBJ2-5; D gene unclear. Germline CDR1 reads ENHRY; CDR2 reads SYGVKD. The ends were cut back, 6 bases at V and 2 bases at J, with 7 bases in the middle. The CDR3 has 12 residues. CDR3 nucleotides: TGTGCCATCAGGGGGAATCAAGAGACCCAGTACTTC. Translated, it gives CAIRGNQETQYF.

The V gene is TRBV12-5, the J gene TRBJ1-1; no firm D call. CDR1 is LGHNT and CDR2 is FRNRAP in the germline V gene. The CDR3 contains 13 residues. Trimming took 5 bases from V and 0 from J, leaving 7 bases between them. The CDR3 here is CASGRQLNTEAFF. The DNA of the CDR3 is TGTGCTAGTGGTCGCCAGCTGAACACTGAAGCTTTCTTT.

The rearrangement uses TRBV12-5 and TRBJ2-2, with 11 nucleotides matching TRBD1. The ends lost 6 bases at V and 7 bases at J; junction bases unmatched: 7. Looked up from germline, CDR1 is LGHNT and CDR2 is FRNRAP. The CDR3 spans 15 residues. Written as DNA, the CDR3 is TGTGCTAGTGGACCGGACAGGGGGCTGGGCGGGGAGCTGTTTTTT. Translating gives CASGPDRGLGGELFF.

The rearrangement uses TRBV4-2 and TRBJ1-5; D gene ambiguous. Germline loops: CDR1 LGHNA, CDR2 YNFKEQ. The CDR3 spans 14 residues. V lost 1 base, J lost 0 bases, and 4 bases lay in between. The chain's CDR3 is CASSQGGSNQPQHF. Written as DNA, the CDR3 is TGTGCCAGCAGCCAAGGGGGTAGCAATCAGCCCCAGCATTTT.

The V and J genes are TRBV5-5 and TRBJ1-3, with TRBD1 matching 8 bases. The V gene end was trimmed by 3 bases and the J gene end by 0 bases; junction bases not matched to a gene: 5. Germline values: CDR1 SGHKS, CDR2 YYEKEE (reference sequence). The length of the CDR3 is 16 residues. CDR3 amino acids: CASSSRQGNSGNTIYF. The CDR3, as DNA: TGTGCCAGCAGCTCAAGACAGGGGAACTCTGGAAACACCATATATTTT.

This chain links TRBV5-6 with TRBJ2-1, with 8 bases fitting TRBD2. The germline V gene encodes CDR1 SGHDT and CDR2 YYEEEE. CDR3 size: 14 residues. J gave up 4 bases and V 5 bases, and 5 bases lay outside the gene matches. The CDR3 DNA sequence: TGTGCCAGCAGGCGGGGGGCAATGTACAATGAGCAGTTCTTC. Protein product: CASRRGAMYNEQFF.

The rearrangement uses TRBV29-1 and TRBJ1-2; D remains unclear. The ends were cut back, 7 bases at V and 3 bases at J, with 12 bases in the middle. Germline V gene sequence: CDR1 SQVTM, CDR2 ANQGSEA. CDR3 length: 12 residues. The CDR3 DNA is TGCAGCGCATCGCCAGGCGACTATGGCTACACCTTC. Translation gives CSASPGDYGYTF.

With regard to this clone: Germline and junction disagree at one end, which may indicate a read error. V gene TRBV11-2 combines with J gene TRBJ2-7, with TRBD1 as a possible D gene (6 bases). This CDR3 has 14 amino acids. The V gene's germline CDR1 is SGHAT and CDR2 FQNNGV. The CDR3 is CASSFRDRLNERYF. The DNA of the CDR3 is TGTGCCAGCAGCTTCCGTGACAGGCTGAACGAGCGGTACTTC.

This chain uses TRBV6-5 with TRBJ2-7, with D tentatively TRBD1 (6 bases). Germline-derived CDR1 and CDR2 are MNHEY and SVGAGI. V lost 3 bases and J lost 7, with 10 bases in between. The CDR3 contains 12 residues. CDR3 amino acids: CASSYKGVEQYF. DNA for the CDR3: TGTGCCAGCAGTTATAAGGGGGTTGAGCAGTACTTC.

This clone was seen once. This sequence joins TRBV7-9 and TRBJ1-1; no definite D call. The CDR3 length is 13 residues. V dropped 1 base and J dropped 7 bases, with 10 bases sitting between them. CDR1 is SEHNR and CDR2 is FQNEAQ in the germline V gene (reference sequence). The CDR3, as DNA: TGTGCCAGCAGCTTAGTCGTACAGAGTGAAGCTTTCTTT. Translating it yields CASSLVVQSEAFF.